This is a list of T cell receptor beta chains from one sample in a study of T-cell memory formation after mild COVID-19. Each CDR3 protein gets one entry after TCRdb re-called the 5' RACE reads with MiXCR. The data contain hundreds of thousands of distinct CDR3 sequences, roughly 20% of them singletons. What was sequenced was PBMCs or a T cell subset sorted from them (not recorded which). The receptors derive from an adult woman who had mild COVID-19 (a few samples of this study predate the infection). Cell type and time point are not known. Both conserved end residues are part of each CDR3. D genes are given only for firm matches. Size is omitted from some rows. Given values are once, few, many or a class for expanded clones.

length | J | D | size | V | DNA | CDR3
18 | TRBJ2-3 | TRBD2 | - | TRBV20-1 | TGCAGTGCTAGAGCTCCCGGCGCGGGGGGGCCTTGGGCAGATACGCAGTATTTT | CSARAPGAGGPWADTQYF
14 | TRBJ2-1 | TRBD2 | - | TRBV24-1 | TGTGCCACCAGTGACCCGGGACTAGAAATGGAGCAGTTCTTC | CATSDPGLEMEQFF
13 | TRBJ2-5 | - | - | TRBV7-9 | TGTGCCAGCAGCTCAAGGACTGAGGGGACCCAGTACTTC | CASSSRTEGTQYF
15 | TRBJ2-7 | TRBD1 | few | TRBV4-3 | TGCGCCAGCAGCTTCCGGGACAGGGAGACCTACGAGCAGTACTTC | CASSFRDRETYEQYF
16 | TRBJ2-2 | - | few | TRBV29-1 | TGCAGCGTTGAGATGGGCCCCCTGGGAAAGACCGGGGAGCTGTTTTTT | CSVEMGPLGKTGELFF
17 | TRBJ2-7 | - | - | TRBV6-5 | TGTGCCAGCAGTTACTCGACTTCGACAGTGAGCTCCTACGAGCAGTACTTC | CASSYSTSTVSSYEQYF
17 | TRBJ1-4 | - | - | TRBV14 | TGTGCCAGCAGCCCCTTTCTCCTGACAAGTTGGAATGAAAAACTGTTTTTT | CASSPFLLTSWNEKLFF
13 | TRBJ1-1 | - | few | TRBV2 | TGTGCCAGCGCTAGCTGGGTGAACACTGAAGCTTTCTTT | CASASWVNTEAFF
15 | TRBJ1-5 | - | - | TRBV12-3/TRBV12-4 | TGTGCCAGCACTCTGGGGCTCCCCTCCAATCAGCCCCAGCATTTT | CASTLGLPSNQPQHF
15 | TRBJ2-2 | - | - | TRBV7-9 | TGTGCCAGCACCCTCGCAGGAGTGAACACCGGGGAGCTGTTTTTT | CASTLAGVNTGELFF
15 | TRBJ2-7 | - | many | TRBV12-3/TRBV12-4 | TGTGCCAGCAGCTCACGCCCTACCCGGAGTTACGAGCAGTACTTC | CASSSRPTRSYEQYF
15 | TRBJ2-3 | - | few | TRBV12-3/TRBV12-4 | TGTGCCAGCAGTTTAGCCAGGCTAGAATCGGATACGCAGTATTTT | CASSLARLESDTQYF
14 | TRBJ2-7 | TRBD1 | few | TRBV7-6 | TGTGCCAGCAGCGACGACAGGGGACTCTACGAGCAGTACTTC | CASSDDRGLYEQYF
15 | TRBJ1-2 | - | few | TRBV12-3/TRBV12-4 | TGTGCCAGCAGTTTTGGTCAGTACCCTAACTATGGCTACACCTTC | CASSFGQYPNYGYTF
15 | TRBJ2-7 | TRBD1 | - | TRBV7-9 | TGTGCCAGCAGCTTACAGGGGGCGCATCCCTACGAGCAGTACTTC | CASSLQGAHPYEQYF
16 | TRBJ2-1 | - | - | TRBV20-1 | TGCAGTGCTAGAGATTTTACAGGGAGCTCCTACAATGAGCAGTTCTTC | CSARDFTGSSYNEQFF
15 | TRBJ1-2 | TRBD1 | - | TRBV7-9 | TGTGCCAGCAGCTTAGCCGGGACAGGTCTTCATGGCTACACCTTC | CASSLAGTGLHGYTF
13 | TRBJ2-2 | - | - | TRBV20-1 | TGCAGTGCTAGGGAACAGAACACCGGGGAGCTGTTTTTT | CSAREQNTGELFF
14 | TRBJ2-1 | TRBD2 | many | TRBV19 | TGTGCCAGTAGTCGGCTAGCGGGAGACAATGAGCAGTTCTTC | CASSRLAGDNEQFF
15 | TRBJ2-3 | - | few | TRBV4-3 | TGCGCCAGCAGCCAAGTAGCGGCCCTCACAGATACGCAGTATTTT | CASSQVAALTDTQYF
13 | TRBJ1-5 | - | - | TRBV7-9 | TGTGCCAGCAGCTTGGCAGGGGAACAGCCCCAGCATTTT | CASSLAGEQPQHF
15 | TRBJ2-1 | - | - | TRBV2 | TGTGCCACCATCAGGGGGACTAGCTCCTACAATGAGCAGTTCTTC | CATIRGTSSYNEQFF
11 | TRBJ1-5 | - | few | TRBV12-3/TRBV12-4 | TGTGCCAGCAGTTTCAAGGGATCCCAGCATTTT | CASSFKGSQHF
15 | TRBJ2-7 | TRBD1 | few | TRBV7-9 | TGTGCCAGCAGCTTAGCCGGGACAGGGGGCCACGAGCAGTACTTC | CASSLAGTGGHEQYF
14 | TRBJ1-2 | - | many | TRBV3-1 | TGTGCCAGCAGCCTTGGACCCCCAGACTATGGCTACACCTTC | CASSLGPPDYGYTF
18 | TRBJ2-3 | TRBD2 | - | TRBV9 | TGTGCCAGCAGCTCTCCCGGGACTAGCGGGGAGAGCACAGATACGCAGTATTTT | CASSSPGTSGESTDTQYF
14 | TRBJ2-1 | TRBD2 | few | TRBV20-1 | TGCAGTGCGGAGGCGGCTAGCGGGTTTCATGAGCAGTTCTTC | CSAEAASGFHEQFF
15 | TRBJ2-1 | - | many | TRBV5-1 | TGCGCCAGCAGCTTGATTAGCGGCACGTACAATGAGCAGTTCTTC | CASSLISGTYNEQFF
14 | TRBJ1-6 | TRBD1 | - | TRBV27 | TGTGCCAGCACCCCGGGACAGGGTAATTCACCCCTCCACTTT | CASTPGQGNSPLHF
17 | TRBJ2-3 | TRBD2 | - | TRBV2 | TGTGCCAGCAGTGCCCCAACTAGCGGGGGGGGCACAGATACGCAGTATTTT | CASSAPTSGGGTDTQYF
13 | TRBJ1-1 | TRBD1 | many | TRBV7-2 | TGTGCCAGCAGCTTTAAAACAGGGGGTGAAGCTTTCTTT | CASSFKTGGEAFF
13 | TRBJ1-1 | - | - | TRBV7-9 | TGTGCCAGCTTGGTGGGCATAGGCACTGAAGCTTTCTTT | CASLVGIGTEAFF
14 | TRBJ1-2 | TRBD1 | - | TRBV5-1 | TGCGCCAGCAGCCCGGGACAGGGGGGGGATGGCTACACCTTC | CASSPGQGGDGYTF
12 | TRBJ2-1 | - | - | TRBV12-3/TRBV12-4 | TGTGCCATTGGACTGACGAACAATGAGCAGTTCTTC | CAIGLTNNEQFF
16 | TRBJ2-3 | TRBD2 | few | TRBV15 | TGTGCCACCAGCAGCGGCAGAAGCGGGGGCACAGATACGCAGTATTTT | CATSSGRSGGTDTQYF
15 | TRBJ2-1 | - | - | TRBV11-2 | TGTGCCAGCAGCTGGGCAGGGAGTTTCTACAATGAGCAGTTCTTC | CASSWAGSFYNEQFF
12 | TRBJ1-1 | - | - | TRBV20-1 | TGCAGTGCTAGGGGGACACCCGAGGAAGCTTTCTTT | CSARGTPEEAFF
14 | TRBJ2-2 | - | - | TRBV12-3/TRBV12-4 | TGTGCCAGCAGCAAGGGACCGAGAGACGGGGAGCTGTTTTTT | CASSKGPRDGELFF
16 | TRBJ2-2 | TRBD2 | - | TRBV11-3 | TGTGCCAGCAGCTTAGAGGGTAGCGGGAGCACCGGGGAGCTGTTTTTT | CASSLEGSGSTGELFF
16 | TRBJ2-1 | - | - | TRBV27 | TGTGCCAGCATCCTCTATGGGGGGACAACCGGGGATGAGCAGTTCTTC | CASILYGGTTGDEQFF
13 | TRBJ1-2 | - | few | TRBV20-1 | TGCAGTGCGCAACCCGGGACGCGCTATGGCTACACCTTC | CSAQPGTRYGYTF
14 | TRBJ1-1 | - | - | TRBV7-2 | TGTGCCAGCAGCCAACTTTTGGGTAACACTGAAGCTTTCTTT | CASSQLLGNTEAFF